This T cell receptor (beta chain) was captured by sequencing in a study of patients and donors after allogeneic stem cell transplantation. TCRdb reprocessed the RT-PCR reads via MiXCR and lists one record per CDR3 protein. This sample has roughly 200,000 distinct CDR3 sequences, with 38% found just once. The CDR3 runs to 15 residues. In germline, CDR1 is MGHRA, CDR2 YSYEKL. The junction had 11 bases not matched to a gene; V was cut back by 6 bases and J by 4 bases. This TCR was sampled from a human donor who was either an allogeneic HSCT recipient or a stem cell or donor lymphocyte infusion donor (not recorded which). It is not recorded whose cells these are; they may come from a transplant donor. The sequenced sample was blood, either unsorted or a sorted T cell fraction (not recorded which). This chain joins TRBV4-1 and TRBJ2-7; 8 bases map to TRBD1. The CDR3, as DNA: TGCGCCAGCAGACTCAGACAGGGGACCGCGTACGAGCAGTACTTC. Residues: CASRLRQGTAYEQYF.